One and the same sample provided the 9 T cell receptor beta chains below, sequenced in a study of graft-versus-host responses after intestinal transplantation. For these receptors, no antigen is known. The protocol was immunoSEQ multiplex PCR, while the TCRdb copy is restricted to in-frame clones and leaves out a portion. Found here are roughly 93,000 clones, around 92% of them singletons; the top ten hold more than 0.35%. This specimen was unstimulated CD8+ T cells sorted from spleen or lymph node cells, taken before transplant. Receptors were obtained from a human donor who was the organ donor for an intestinal transplant.

The chain joins TRBV7-9 to TRBJ2-5; tentatively, D is TRBD1 (6 bases). Germline V gives CDR1 SEHNR, CDR2 FQNEAQ (reference sequence). V lost 2 bases and J lost 3, with 7 bases in between. This CDR3 region has 13 residues. The CDR3 spells CASSLHREETQYF. CDR3 DNA: TGTGCCAGCAGCTTACACAGGGAAGAGACCCAGTACTTC.

The V and J genes are TRBV7-6 and TRBJ2-7; TRBD1 aligns across 11 bases. Germline CDR1 is SGHVS and CDR2 is FNYEAQ. The junction had 5 bases not matched to a gene; V was cut back by 7 bases and J by 3 bases. This CDR3 contains 14 residues. The CDR3: CASTPGQGGYEQYF. In DNA, the CDR3 is TGTGCCAGCACCCCGGGACAGGGGGGCTACGAGCAGTACTTC.

The chain employs TRBV7-8 and TRBJ2-2; D is possibly TRBD1 (6 bases). The germline V gene has CDR1 SGHVS and CDR2 FQNEAQ. The ends were cut back, 8 bases at V and 3 bases at J, with 16 bases in the middle. The CDR3 is 15 residues long. CDR3 DNA: TGTGCCAGCTCTTCTTTGACAGGCGACACCGGGGAGCTGTTTTTT. Its translation is CASSSLTGDTGELFF.

This rearrangement joins TRBV5-1 to TRBJ1-2, with a weak D call TRBD1 (5 bases). CDR1 and CDR2 from the germline V gene are SGHRS and YFSETQ. This CDR3 is built from 13 residues. Deletions cut 1 base from V and 8 bases from J, with 12 bases between. CDR3 coding DNA: TGCGCCAGCAGCTTGACAGGCAAGCCCGGCTACACCTTC. It specifies CASSLTGKPGYTF.

The CDR3 region has the DNA TGTGCCAGCAGTTCGGAGCCTCACTCTGGAAACACCATATATTTT. Protein sequence: CASSSEPHSGNTIYF. This sequence joins TRBV7-8 and TRBJ1-3; D gene unclear. Germline lookup yields CDR1 SGHVS and CDR2 FQNEAQ. The CDR3 is 15 amino acids. V was trimmed by 6 bases and J by 0 bases, leaving 12 bases between them.

The V call is TRBV4-1, the J call TRBJ2-3; perhaps TRBD2 as D (6 bases). This CDR3 comprises 14 residues. Germline V gene data show CDR1 as MGHRA and CDR2 as YSYEKL. The V end lost 3 bases, the J end lost 4 bases, and 11 bases lay between the germline ends. The CDR3 nucleotides read TGCGCCAGCAGCCAGGGGGGTAGGGCAGATACGCAGTATTTT. Its translation: CASSQGGRADTQYF.

This chain joins TRBV19 and TRBJ1-6, with 7 bases identical to TRBD1. Germline V gene lookup returns CDR1 LNHDA and CDR2 SQIVND (reference sequence). This CDR3 spans 12 amino acids. Trimming cost V 9 bases and J 6 bases; bases outside gene matches: 2. CDR3 residues: CASRQGNSPLHF. The CDR3, as DNA: TGTGCCAGCAGACAGGGTAATTCACCCCTCCACTTT.

The chain uses TRBV19 and TRBJ2-7; the match to TRBD1 covers 8 bases. CDR1 is LNHDA and CDR2 is SQIVND in the germline V gene (reference sequence). CDR3 length equals 14 residues. With V trimmed by 2 bases and J by 1 base, 1 base remained unmatched. This CDR3 reads CASSITGGSYEQYF. In DNA, the CDR3 is TGTGCCAGTAGTATAACAGGGGGATCCTACGAGCAGTACTTC.

This sequence joins TRBV4-1 and TRBJ2-7; D may be TRBD1 (6 bases). Per the germline V gene, CDR1 is MGHRA and CDR2 is YSYEKL. Trimming pared 1 base from V and 5 bases from J, leaving 12 bases between. The CDR3 extends over 14 amino acids. CDR3 region: CASSQGGGVDEQYF. The CDR3 DNA reads TGCGCCAGCAGCCAAGGAGGGGGTGTAGACGAGCAGTACTTC.